This paragraph reports one T cell receptor (beta chain). The target of this receptor is not known. Per-base qualities were not stored, and no clone one base away is much larger. The collaborating institutions used their own protocols to collect whole blood in K2EDTA tubes. For TCRbeta analysis, collaborator samples were shipped as frozen whole blood, as isolated PBMCs, or as DNA extracted from either sample type. These data come from a study of blood T cell repertoires in COVID-19 (dated by TCRdb to 2019 to 2021). Looking at the study overall: Samples covering the acute and convalescent phases of COVID-19 were provided by collaborators in the United States, Italy and Spain. The dataset comprised deeply sampled blood TCRbeta repertoires from subjects exposed to, actively infected with, or recovered from COVID-19. The samples were drawn from two sources: the first 160 participants of the ongoing ImmuneRACE study, and some 1,300 subjects contributed by 6 global collaborators. HLA class I and class II types, where available, came from metadata supplied by the sample provider rather than from assay-based typing. The material from the prospective study consisted of cDNA or gDNA derived from T cells, B-cell-depleted T cells, or PBMCs. The repertoires were released in a freely available public database intended as a resource for research on the immune response to SARS-CoV-2. The sample metadata nearly always contained a de-identified subject ID, COVID-19 status, age in years and sex. The paper's findings and limits, for the study overall: Clinical and demographic metadata were provided uncurated, with the amount varying by source and participant.

The immunoSEQ Assay, a bias-controlled multiplex PCR, was used to amplify TCRbeta CDR3 regions from genomic DNA. For the original study's pipeline: Within the assay, amplification of reference gene primers was used to estimate how many nucleated cells each sample contained. To quantify the absolute abundance of each unique TCRbeta CDR3 rearrangement, sequence reads were collapsed and filtered. Productive Simpson clonality was computed per sample as the square root of Simpson's diversity index over productive rearrangements. Imported from immuneACCESS, the table was reduced by TCRdb to in-frame sequences with V and J called. These copies leave out some clones; in studies compared against another copy, an unresolved V gene accounts for under half, and the cause of the remainder is not known. V and J calls and clone size are given by that table; D and trimming were obtained from the DNA. This sample comprises about 220,000 clones, approximately 79% of them detected only once. Around 4.7% of the sample goes to the ten largest clones.

This sequence was found in a human donor in a cohort sampled during active COVID-19. Sequenced material: peripheral blood.

The DNA sequence is as follows: TGTGCCAGCAGCCGTTCCGGGGTCCCGGGGGAGACCCAGTACTTC. Translated, it reads CASSRSGVPGETQYF. Rearrangement joined TRBV7-7 to TRBJ2-5; possibly the D gene is TRBD2, per 5 matching bases. The germline V gene (reference sequence) provides CDR1 SSHAT and CDR2 FNYEAQ. Reading from cysteine to phenylalanine, the CDR3 counts 15 amino acids. Only the CDR3 portion is preserved as DNA: 45 bases, with reading frame beginning at the first base. The V end loses 5 bases and the J end loses 5 bases, and a stretch of 18 bases separates them.